Listed here is a single TCR beta chain. Its antigen remains unknown. The PCR used 60 Vbeta and 13 Jbeta primers. Sequencing used immunoSEQ multiplex PCR; TCRdb keeps in-frame clones, though not all of them. The repertoire has around 190,000 clones, about 77% of them found once; the top ten carry 2.9%. This sample was taken from a study of cytomegalovirus exposure and HLA in healthy donors. Findings and limits, study-wide: Follow-up analysis found HLA locus-dependent TCR association rates, highest for DRB1 and lowest for HLA-C. Analyses of presence/absence relied on an assumption of roughly uniform sequencing depth across donors. Researchers reportedly found TCR beta sequences accurately predicted most subjects' HLA-A and HLA-B alleles.

CDR3 length equals 18 residues. Between the trimmed V and J ends, which lost 4 bases and 0 bases, there was a span of 16 bases. Germline CDR1 reads SGHTA; CDR2 reads FQGTGA. This chain uses TRBV7-3 with TRBJ2-6, with D maybe TRBD2 (6 bases). Sequenced: PBMCs. The TCR was taken from a female donor in good health and CMV-seronegative. CDR3 bases: TGTGCCAGCAGCTCCGGGAGCAGGGCTGGCTCTGGGGCCAACGTCCTGACTTTC. It specifies CASSSGSRAGSGANVLTF.